This T cell receptor (beta chain) was documented in a study of T-cell memory formation after mild COVID-19. Trimming took off 5 bases at V and 4 bases at J, with 20 bases between the two ends. The CDR3 contains 16 residues. CDR1 SEHNR and CDR2 FQNEAQ come from the germline V gene (reference sequence). MiXCR was run by TCRdb on the 5' RACE reads, yielding one entry per CDR3 protein. The sample contains 140,000 to 150,000 distinct CDR3 sequences, 15% to 20% of which appear only once. Findings and limits, study-wide: Clones from the second wave (peaking day 37) had unconfirmed SARS-CoV-2 specificity. For contracting clones, CD4+ ones sat mainly in CM and EM, CD8+ in EMRA. Later expanders leaned CD4+, whereas day 15 to 85 contracting clones were balanced CD4/CD8.

As regards this clonotype: The target antigen is unknown.

Sequencing was carried out using PBMCs or a T cell subset sorted from them (not recorded which). This chain uses TRBV7-9 with TRBJ2-5; D unclear. This clonotype was sampled from an adult woman who had mild COVID-19 (a few samples of this study predate the infection). Cell type and time point are not known. CDR3 residues: CASSPPRALGVETQYF. DNA of the CDR3: TGTGCCAGCAGCCCCCCCCGGGCTCTCGGCGTAGAGACCCAGTACTTC.